A single sample is the source of the 17 T cell receptor beta chains below, sequenced in a study of T cell repertoires in cytomegalovirus infection. TCRdb reprocessed the reads with MiXCR, giving one entry per CDR3 protein. The data show 450,000 to 650,000 distinct CDR3 sequences, about 30% seen once. The specimen sequenced was PBMCs. Every receptor here comes from a human donor in good health (CMV status not recorded). Some clones in this sample may be carry-over from other donors' samples.

The rearrangement links TRBV6-6 to TRBJ2-7, with D maybe TRBD1 (6 bases). Germline CDR1 and CDR2: MNHNY and SVGAGI (reference sequence). The CDR3 has 14 amino acids. V lost 0 bases and J 0 bases, leaving 6 bases between the germline ends. The CDR3 region has the DNA TGTGCCAGCAGTTACTCGGGACACTCCTACGAGCAGTACTTC. Protein product: CASSYSGHSYEQYF.

This clonotype came up a few times. The chain carries TRBV7-9 and TRBJ1-1; TRBD1 aligns across 7 bases. With V trimmed by 1 base and J by 0 bases, 2 bases remained unmatched. The CDR3 spans 15 residues. Germline assignment: CDR1 SEHNR and CDR2 FQNEAQ (reference sequence). CDR3 DNA sequence: TGTGCCAGCAGCTTAGAGGGACAGCTGAACACTGAAGCTTTCTTT. As protein: CASSLEGQLNTEAFF.

In its sample, this clonotype was seen a few times. The chain links TRBV7-4 to TRBJ2-1; 11 bases agree with TRBD2. The trim removed 6 bases at V and 7 bases at J, leaving 11 bases unmatched. Germline V gene sequence: CDR1 SGHVT, CDR2 SQSDAQ. This CDR3 region has 16 residues. CDR3 bases: TGTGCCAGCAGTCTTACTAGCGGGAGAAGAGGGAATGAGCAGTTCTTC. Its protein is CASSLTSGRRGNEQFF.

J is TRBJ2-1 and V is TRBV7-9; TRBD2 matches 9 bases. This CDR3 spans 12 amino acids. The V gene's germline CDR1 is SEHNR and CDR2 FQNEAQ (reference sequence). J was trimmed by 12 bases and V by 3 bases; bases with no gene match: 3. The DNA for the CDR3 is TGTGCCAGCAGCTTTATAGCGGGAGCGCAGTTCTTC. It encodes CASSFIAGAQFF.

V and J are TRBV6-5 and TRBJ1-2; 10 positions agree with TRBD1. With 1 base clipped from V and 6 bases from J, the junction kept 5 bases outside the gene matches. Per germline, CDR1 MNHEY and CDR2 SVGAGI. The CDR3 is 15 amino acids. CDR3 residues: CASSYLGTGVDGYTF. The CDR3 DNA is TGTGCCAGCAGTTACTTGGGGACAGGGGTGGATGGCTACACCTTC.

This clonotype showed up just once. The genes are TRBV13 and TRBJ2-1; 8 positions match TRBD2. Germline-derived CDR1 and CDR2 are PRHDT and FYEKMQ (reference sequence). The CDR3 is 14 residues long. The trim removed 5 bases at V and 6 bases at J, leaving 6 bases unmatched. This chain's CDR3 is CASSPRSGINEQFF. DNA for the CDR3: TGTGCCAGCAGCCCCCGTAGCGGGATCAATGAGCAGTTCTTC.

The table lists this clonotype with a few counts. This chain links TRBV28 with TRBJ1-5; perhaps TRBD1 as D (6 bases). V was shortened by 3 bases and J by 8 bases, with 20 bases between the two germline ends. This CDR3 is 16 amino acids long. Germline assignment: CDR1 MDHEN and CDR2 SYDVKM. The chain's CDR3 is CASSLSGQGPWEPQHF. In DNA form, the CDR3 reads TGTGCCAGCAGTTTGTCTGGCCAGGGGCCGTGGGAGCCCCAGCATTTT.

This clonotype was found many times. The CDR3 nucleotides read TGTGCCAGCAGCCTACTAGCGGGAGGATTTTTGAATGAGCAGTTCTTC. Translating gives CASSLLAGGFLNEQFF. V and J are TRBV7-6 and TRBJ2-1, with 12 bases identical to TRBD2. V trimming: 5 bases; J trimming: 7 bases; junction bases outside the gene matches: 9. From germline, CDR1 is SGHVS and CDR2 FNYEAQ. The CDR3 covers 16 residues.

This clonotype was counted between two and nine times. The V call is TRBV12-3 or TRBV12-4, the J call TRBJ2-5, with D hard to call. This CDR3 spans 13 amino acids. V shed 5 bases and J shed 5 bases, with 12 bases lying between them. CDR3 sequence: CASSPGTPETQYF. The CDR3 DNA follows: TGTGCCAGCAGTCCCGGAACCCCGGAGACCCAGTACTTC.

This clonotype has only a few counts. J is TRBJ2-7 and V is TRBV10-3; 7 bases map to TRBD1. This CDR3 region has 12 residues. CDR1 is ENHRY and CDR2 is SYGVKD in the germline V gene. V shed 11 bases, J shed 2 bases, and the junction held 6 bases outside the gene matches. The CDR3 nucleotides read TGTGCCTTCGAGGGGACAGCCTACGAGCAGTACGTC. Translated: CAFEGTAYEQYV.

This chain joins TRBV27 and TRBJ1-6, with TRBD1 as a possible D gene (6 bases). V dropped 6 bases and J dropped 7 bases, with 16 bases sitting between them. The CDR3 covers 15 residues. CDR1 and CDR2 (germline): MNHEY, SMNVEV (reference sequence). The CDR3 loop reads CASSPQGSANSPLHF. CDR3 DNA sequence: TGTGCCAGCAGCCCACAGGGATCCGCAAATTCACCCCTCCACTTT.

The chain is built from TRBV7-2 and TRBJ1-1; D gene uncertain. V lost 10 bases to trimming and J lost 2 bases, with 5 bases between them. Germline CDR1 and CDR2: SGHTA and FQGNSA. The CDR3 is made up of 10 amino acids. Here the CDR3 reads CATSNTEAFF. The CDR3 bases are TGTGCCACATCTAACACTGAAGCTTTCTTT.

On this clonotype itself: A read error may account for a junction end that differs from germline. This sequence joins TRBV6-8 and TRBJ1-2; 10 bases are shared with TRBD1. The CDR3 has 15 amino acids. Germline V gene sequence: CDR1 MNHGY, CDR2 SAAAGT. The CDR3 here is CASSETGGTPYGNTF. Here the CDR3 DNA reads TGTGCCAGCTCTGAGACAGGGGGCACTCCCTATGGCAACACCTTC.

This clonotype was seen once. The chain couples TRBV20-1 to TRBJ1-4; D possibly corresponds to TRBD1 (5 bases). This CDR3 is 17 amino acids long. The germline V and J ends were trimmed by 6 bases and 0 bases, with 20 bases remaining between them. Germline V CDR1 and CDR2: DFQATT, SNEGSKA (reference sequence). CDR3 in DNA: TGCAGTGCAAGGGACGATTCGATAAGCGCAACTAATGAAAAACTGTTTTTT. Protein: CSARDDSISATNEKLFF.

This clonotype occurred many times. The genes are TRBV6-2 or TRBV6-3 and TRBJ2-1; D tentatively fits TRBD1 or TRBD2 (5 bases each). This CDR3 region has 16 residues. Trimming took 3 bases from V and 8 from J, leaving 20 bases between them. CDR1 is MNHEY, CDR2 SVGEGT, per germline. The CDR3 bases are TGTGCCAGCAGTTATTCGGGGTCAGGAAGGGGAGATGAGCAGTTCTTC. As protein: CASSYSGSGRGDEQFF.

This clonotype showed up just a few times. The rearrangement joins TRBV27 to TRBJ1-2, with TRBD1 identical over 8 bases. V lost 5 bases and J lost 4; bases outside the gene matches: 18. Germline V gene data show CDR1 as MNHEY and CDR2 as SMNVEV (reference sequence). There are 18 residues in the CDR3. The DNA of the CDR3 is TGTGCCAGCAGTCCGGGGACAGGTTCTTATCGGGCCTTCTATGGCTACACCTTC. Its translation: CASSPGTGSYRAFYGYTF.

This clonotype was seen repeatedly, ten times or more. V usage is TRBV7-8 and J usage is TRBJ2-7, with 12 bases matching TRBD2. The CDR3 extends over 15 amino acids. Germline V CDR1 and CDR2: SGHVS, FQNEAQ. V was pared by 5 bases and J by 6 bases, with 8 bases of the junction left unmatched. The CDR3 loop is CASSDHGLAGPEQYV. CDR3 nucleotide sequence: TGTGCCAGCAGCGATCATGGACTAGCGGGACCCGAGCAGTACGTC.